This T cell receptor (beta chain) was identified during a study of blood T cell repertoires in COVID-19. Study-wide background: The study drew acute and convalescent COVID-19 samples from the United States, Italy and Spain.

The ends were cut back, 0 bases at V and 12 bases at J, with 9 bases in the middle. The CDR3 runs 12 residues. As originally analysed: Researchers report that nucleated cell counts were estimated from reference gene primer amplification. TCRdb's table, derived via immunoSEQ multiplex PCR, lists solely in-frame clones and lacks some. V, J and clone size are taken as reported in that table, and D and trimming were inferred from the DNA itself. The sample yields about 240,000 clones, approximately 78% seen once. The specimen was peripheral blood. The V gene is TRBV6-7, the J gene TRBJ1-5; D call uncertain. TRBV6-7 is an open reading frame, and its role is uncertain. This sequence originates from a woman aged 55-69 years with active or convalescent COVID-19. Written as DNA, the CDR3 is TGTGCCAGCAGTTACTCCCAGGCGAACCAGCATTTT. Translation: CASSYSQANQHF.